This is a list of T cell receptor beta chains from one sample in a study of shared clonotypes between healthy human individuals. This table comes from immunoSEQ multiplex PCR, and its TCRdb copy is limited to in-frame clones, with some not included. Here the sample spans over a million clones, approximately 96% being singletons. The source material was naive CD4+ T cells sorted from blood. The receptor source for this set is a man younger than 45 in good health. CDR3s include the opening cysteine and the closing phenylalanine or tryptophan. The D gene is left open where the match is weak. Some rows have no size entry. The others give once, few or many, or a class for an expanded clone.

length: 17; D: TRBD1; V: TRBV19; J: TRBJ2-6; size: NA; CDR3: CASKGTDKDSGANVLTF; DNA: TGTGCCAGTAAAGGGACAGACAAAGACTCTGGGGCCAACGTCCTGACTTTC
length: 13; D: NA; V: TRBV28; J: TRBJ1-2; size: NA; CDR3: CASSPQGYYGYTF; DNA: TGTGCCAGCAGCCCACAGGGCTACTATGGCTACACCTTC
length: 14; D: NA; V: TRBV15; J: TRBJ2-1; size: NA; CDR3: CATSRDSGGNEQFF; DNA: TGTGCCACCAGCAGAGATTCCGGGGGTAATGAGCAGTTCTTC
length: 12; D: NA; V: TRBV5-1; J: TRBJ2-3; size: NA; CDR3: CASRGDADTQYF; DNA: TGCGCCAGCAGGGGAGACGCAGATACGCAGTATTTT
length: 15; D: NA; V: TRBV6-6; J: TRBJ1-3; size: once; CDR3: CASRPTGLSGNTIYF; DNA: TGTGCCAGCAGGCCGACGGGACTTTCTGGAAACACCATATATTTT
length: 16; D: TRBD2; V: TRBV15; J: TRBJ2-4; size: NA; CDR3: CATSRAPTSGQNIQYF; DNA: TGTGCCACCAGCAGAGCCCCGACTAGCGGGCAAAACATTCAGTACTTC
length: 16; D: TRBD2; V: TRBV7-3; J: TRBJ2-3; size: NA; CDR3: CASSSRSGSGTDTQYF; DNA: TGTGCCAGCAGCTCGCGTAGCGGGAGTGGTACAGATACGCAGTATTTT
length: 18; D: NA; V: TRBV7-8; J: TRBJ2-7; size: NA; CDR3: CASSLAQGLRLDTYEQYF; DNA: TGTGCCAGCAGCTTAGCGCAGGGACTCCGACTGGATACCTACGAGCAGTACTTC
length: 14; D: NA; V: TRBV7-8; J: TRBJ2-7; size: NA; CDR3: CASSLVGLAYEQYF; DNA: TGTGCCAGCAGCTTAGTAGGCCTAGCCTACGAGCAGTACTTC
length: 16; D: NA; V: TRBV10-3; J: TRBJ2-7; size: NA; CDR3: CAISDPIQGSYYEQYF; DNA: TGTGCCATCAGTGATCCTATTCAGGGCTCGTACTACGAGCAGTACTTC
length: 13; D: NA; V: TRBV7-9; J: TRBJ1-1; size: few; CDR3: CASSLVDITEAFF; DNA: TGTGCCAGCAGCTTAGTCGATATCACTGAAGCTTTCTTT
length: 14; D: NA; V: TRBV6-1; J: TRBJ1-2; size: NA; CDR3: CAILRTEPNYGYTF; DNA: TGTGCCATCTTGCGGACGGAGCCTAACTATGGCTACACCTTC
length: 14; D: TRBD1; V: TRBV7-2; J: TRBJ1-2; size: NA; CDR3: CASSSSTGGYGYTF; DNA: TGTGCCAGCAGCTCTTCTACAGGGGGCTATGGCTACACCTTC
length: 11; D: NA; V: TRBV30; J: TRBJ2-3; size: NA; CDR3: CASGRTDTQYF; DNA: TGTGCCTCTGGCCGCACAGATACGCAGTATTTT
length: 15; D: NA; V: TRBV2; J: TRBJ1-2; size: NA; CDR3: CASRLRIGPNYGYTF; DNA: TGTGCCAGCAGACTCCGAATAGGTCCCAACTATGGCTACACCTTC
length: 14; D: NA; V: TRBV6-5; J: TRBJ1-1; size: NA; CDR3: CASSSQVTYTEAFF; DNA: TGTGCCAGCAGTTCCCAGGTTACGTACACTGAAGCTTTCTTT
length: 14; D: NA; V: TRBV7-9; J: TRBJ1-2; size: NA; CDR3: CASSLSPRNDGYTF; DNA: TGTGCCAGCAGCTTATCCCCCCGCAATGATGGCTACACCTTC
length: 15; D: NA; V: TRBV2; J: TRBJ2-1; size: NA; CDR3: CASSEGRGMGNEQFF; DNA: TGTGCCAGCAGTGAGGGTAGGGGAATGGGCAATGAGCAGTTCTTC
length: 13; D: NA; V: TRBV11-2; J: TRBJ1-5; size: NA; CDR3: CASSLDLSQPQHF; DNA: TGTGCCAGCAGCTTAGATCTCAGTCAGCCCCAGCATTTT
length: 11; D: NA; V: TRBV20-1; J: TRBJ2-5; size: NA; CDR3: CSASSPETQYF; DNA: TGCAGTGCCTCGTCCCCCGAGACCCAGTACTTC
length: 12; D: NA; V: TRBV7-2; J: TRBJ2-5; size: NA; CDR3: CASSLLRETQYF; DNA: TGTGCCAGCAGCTTATTACGAGAGACCCAGTACTTC
length: 24; D: TRBD1; V: TRBV27; J: TRBJ2-3; size: once; CDR3: CASSTLWSWGQKDRVRGRTDTQYF; DNA: TGTGCCAGCAGTACCCTCTGGTCTTGGGGGCAAAAAGACAGGGTCCGAGGCCGCACAGATACGCAGTATTTT
length: 20; D: TRBD2; V: TRBV11-3; J: TRBJ2-3; size: NA; CDR3: CASSASGTSGYPTSTDTQYF; DNA: TGTGCCAGCAGCGCCTCCGGGACTAGCGGGTATCCCACTAGCACAGATACGCAGTATTTT
length: 15; D: TRBD2; V: TRBV25-1; J: TRBJ2-7; size: NA; CDR3: CASGRASGISYEQYF; DNA: TGTGCCAGCGGTAGGGCTAGCGGGATTTCGTACGAGCAGTACTTC
length: 11; D: NA; V: TRBV2; J: TRBJ2-7; size: NA; CDR3: CASRGIYEQYF; DNA: TGTGCCAGCAGGGGTATCTACGAGCAGTACTTC
length: 16; D: TRBD2; V: TRBV5-5; J: TRBJ2-7; size: NA; CDR3: CASSLVLLAGAYEQYF; DNA: TGTGCCAGCAGCTTGGTTCTCCTAGCGGGAGCCTACGAGCAGTACTTC
length: 14; D: NA; V: TRBV19; J: TRBJ2-2; size: NA; CDR3: CASFNGRNTGELFF; DNA: TGTGCCAGTTTTAACGGGAGGAACACCGGGGAGCTGTTTTTT
length: 12; D: NA; V: TRBV28; J: TRBJ1-5; size: NA; CDR3: CASSLPYQPQHF; DNA: TGTGCCAGCAGCCTCCCATATCAGCCCCAGCATTTT
length: 14; D: NA; V: TRBV5-1; J: TRBJ1-1; size: NA; CDR3: CASSLGKVTGEAFF; DNA: TGCGCCAGCAGCTTGGGAAAGGTTACAGGGGAAGCTTTCTTT
length: 12; D: NA; V: TRBV28; J: TRBJ1-1; size: NA; CDR3: CASSLYLAEAFF; DNA: TGTGCCAGCAGTTTATATTTGGCTGAAGCTTTCTTT
length: 14; D: NA; V: TRBV9; J: TRBJ1-3; size: NA; CDR3: CASSVAVYGNTIYF; DNA: TGTGCCAGCAGCGTAGCTGTTTACGGAAACACCATATATTTT
length: 15; D: TRBD2; V: TRBV18; J: TRBJ2-7; size: NA; CDR3: CASSPTSGSLDEQYF; DNA: TGTGCCAGCTCGCCCACTAGCGGGAGTCTCGACGAGCAGTACTTC